This T cell receptor beta chain was captured by sequencing in a study of T-cell reconstitution after alpha-beta-depleted transplantation in children. Study findings and constraints: T-cell counts and diversity were attributed mostly to newly produced T cells one year after transplant. Elevated TCRbeta diversity at day 60 was traced, in some patients, to surviving recipient T cells and thymic progenitors. After transplant, at about two months, alpha-beta T cells were reportedly derived from several hundred expanded graft clones.

This clonotype was recorded at least ten times. Its antigen remains unknown. Unique molecular identifiers were built into the TCRbeta library. TCRdb reanalysed the PCR reads using MiXCR and keeps one entry per CDR3 protein. The table includes fewer than 550,000 distinct CDR3 sequences, around 10% detected once. The source of this sequence is a female patient aged 2-15 years who had a stem cell transplant for aplastic anemia, so the T cells may come from the graft donor. Material: PBMCs, mostly from graft donor cells, obtained 180 days after TCRalphabeta/CD19-depleted stem cell transplant.

DNA of the CDR3: TGTGCCGTATCTACCGGGACAGGGCAGGGCGAGCAGTACTTC. This encodes CAVSTGTGQGEQYF. V gene TRBV10-3 combines with J gene TRBJ2-7; 9 bases line up with TRBD1. The CDR3 covers 14 residues. V lost 11 bases, J lost 6 bases, and 14 bases stayed unmatched. Germline lookup yields CDR1 ENHRY and CDR2 SYGVKD.